This T cell receptor beta chain originates from a study of molecular identifiers for immune sequencing clone quantification. Whole-study findings and limits: In naive cells, under 1% of molecules belonged to clones above 20 RNA copies, against over 99% in effector cells.

TCRdb itself ran the PCR reads through MiXCR, one entry per CDR3 protein. The repertoire holds 460,000 or so distinct CDR3 sequences, with roughly 25% as singletons. The CDR3 is 15 amino acids. Trimming removed 6 bases at V and 8 bases at J, with 20 bases between. The germline gives CDR1 SGHTA, CDR2 FQGNSA. This clonotype was counted ten times or more. The target antigen is unknown. The chain is built from TRBV7-2 and TRBJ2-4; no definite D call. Sequenced input: naive CD8+ T cells from blood, with Jurkat cell RNA spiked in. This sample's subset: FACS-sorted CD8+CD4-CCR7+CD45RA+ naive T cells. This receptor was taken from a human donor in good health. Some libraries in this study had Jurkat cell RNA spiked in. The CDR3: CASRLTSIGLDIQYF. CDR3 sequence (DNA): TGTGCCAGCAGGTTAACCAGTATCGGTTTGGACATTCAGTACTTC.